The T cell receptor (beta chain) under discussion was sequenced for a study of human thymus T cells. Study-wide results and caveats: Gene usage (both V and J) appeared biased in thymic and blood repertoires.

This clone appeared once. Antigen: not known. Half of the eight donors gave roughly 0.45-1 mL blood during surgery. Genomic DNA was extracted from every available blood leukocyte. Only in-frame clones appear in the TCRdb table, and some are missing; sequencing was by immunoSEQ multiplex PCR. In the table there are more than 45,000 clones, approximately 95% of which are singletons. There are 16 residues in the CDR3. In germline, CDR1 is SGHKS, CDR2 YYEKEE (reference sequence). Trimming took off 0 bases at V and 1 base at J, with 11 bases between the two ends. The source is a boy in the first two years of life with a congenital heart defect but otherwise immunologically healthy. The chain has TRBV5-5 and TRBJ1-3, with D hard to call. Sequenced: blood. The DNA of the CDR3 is TGTGCCAGCAGCTTGGGCGGAATTCGGTCTGGAAACACCATATATTTT. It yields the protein CASSLGGIRSGNTIYF.